The rows below give T cell receptor beta chains drawn from one sample of a study of response to subunit inactivated influenza vaccine. Each CDR3 protein gets one entry after TCRdb re-called the RT-PCR reads with MiXCR. The table records about 570,000 distinct CDR3 sequences, around 11% of them present only once. Another study also made use of these data, one on T cells expressing NK-cell markers.

The sample here was PBMCs from blood, taken on the day of vaccination. All receptors derive from a man between 50 and 59 years old who received an inactivated influenza vaccine. Both conserved end residues are trimmed from each CDR3. Each record gives: CDR3 length, V gene, CDR3 protein.

>15|TRBV27
ASSFLTGIGGSYGYT
>13|TRBV3-1
ASSQLAGGPHEQF
>11|TRBV12-3/TRBV12-4
ASTGTGGTEAF
>11|TRBV6-1
ASVTGASYEQY
>12|TRBV5-6
ASSLGENLYEQY
>12|TRBV4-3
ASSQALMNTEAF
>13|TRBV7-2
ASSLDRVAGNTIY
>12|TRBV5-6
ASRRNSLSEKLF
>11|TRBV20-1
SARSQGRNEQF
>10|TRBV6-5
ASGKAGDTQY
>13|TRBV5-6
ASSLGLASSYEQY
>10|TRBV7-8
ASSSTGNIQY
>13|TRBV6-5
ASSYSASSTDTQY
>10|TRBV20-1
SARDGKDTQY
>14|TRBV12-3/TRBV12-4
ASSFWAAQLNRPQH
>11|TRBV4-1
ASSSLYHKEQF
>15|TRBV5-6
ASSLVFQGPGYNEQF
>13|TRBV12-3/TRBV12-4
ASRLGEAVNTEAF
>13|TRBV6-2/TRBV6-3
ASSPLGTRNHEQF